A selection of T cell receptor beta chains follows, all from one sample in a study of a mutant IDH1 vaccine in newly diagnosed glioma. Their recognized antigens are unknown. Data came from immunoSEQ multiplex PCR; TCRdb stores just in-frame clones and leaves some out. The profile covers roughly 28,000 clones, with more than 70% appearing a single time and approximately 8.4% taken by the ten largest. The material sequenced was PBMCs, taken from a glioma patient whose treatment included an IDH1 peptide vaccine. These TCRs come from a woman between 18 and 29 years old with glioma. CDR3s include the opening cysteine and the closing phenylalanine or tryptophan. A D gene is named only where the DNA matches it firmly. A row's size may be missing; if present it is once, few, many or a size class.

size,V,J,D,CDR3,DNA
.,TRBV18,TRBJ2-6,.,CASSSMKQGSGANVLTF,TGTGCCAGCTCATCCATGAAACAGGGATCTGGGGCCAACGTCCTGACTTTC
.,TRBV6-4,TRBJ1-5,TRBD1,CASSAGGANQPQHF,TGTGCCAGCAGTGCAGGGGGCGCGAACCAGCCCCAGCATTTT
.,TRBV30,TRBJ2-3,.,CAWTIAVSTDTQYF,TGTGCCTGGACCATCGCGGTGTCCACAGATACGCAGTATTTT
.,TRBV5-4,TRBJ2-7,.,CASSWSGSRDEQYF,TGTGCCAGCAGCTGGTCGGGGAGCCGGGACGAGCAGTACTTC
.,TRBV7-2,TRBJ1-2,TRBD1,CASSRFTAGTGDGYTF,TGTGCCAGCAGCCGATTTACGGCCGGGACAGGGGATGGCTACACCTTC
.,TRBV18,TRBJ2-6,TRBD2,CASSPTSGGASGANVLTF,TGTGCCAGCTCGCCCACTAGCGGGGGGGCCTCTGGGGCCAACGTCCTGACTTTC
.,TRBV25-1,TRBJ2-2,TRBD2,CASSALAGSSGELFF,TGTGCCAGCAGTGCCCTAGCGGGATCGTCGGGGGAGCTGTTTTTT
.,TRBV18,TRBJ1-1,.,CASSLSGGRTNTEAFF,TGTGCCAGCTCACTATCTGGGGGGAGGACGAACACTGAAGCTTTCTTT
.,TRBV6-6,TRBJ2-2,.,CASSYSRGASGELFF,TGTGCCAGCAGTTACTCACGGGGGGCGTCCGGGGAGCTGTTTTTT
.,TRBV6-5,TRBJ2-7,TRBD1,CASSYRGQGSYEQYF,TGTGCCAGCAGTTACCGAGGACAGGGGTCCTACGAGCAGTACTTC
.,TRBV19,TRBJ2-7,.,CASSSYASPREQYF,TGTGCCAGTAGTTCTTATGCAAGTCCTCGGGAGCAGTACTTC
.,TRBV28,TRBJ2-1,TRBD2,CASSFPPPGLASGRAYNEQFF,TGTGCCAGCAGTTTCCCCCCCCCGGGACTAGCGTCTGGGAGGGCCTACAATGAGCAGTTCTTC
few,TRBV4-1,TRBJ1-5,.,CASSRGPRPEPQHF,TGCGCCAGCAGCCGAGGGCCCCGACCGGAGCCCCAGCATTTT
.,TRBV2,TRBJ2-3,.,CASSPQGTGVNTQYF,TGTGCCAGCAGCCCACAGGGGACTGGAGTCAATACGCAGTATTTT
.,TRBV11-2,TRBJ2-5,TRBD1,CASSQHSGQGRQETQYF,TGTGCCAGCAGCCAACACTCGGGACAGGGTCGGCAAGAGACCCAGTACTTC
once,TRBV4-1,TRBJ2-3,TRBD1,CASSPVPGQGQDTQYF,TGCGCCAGCAGCCCCGTACCGGGACAGGGTCAAGATACGCAGTATTTT
few,TRBV28,TRBJ1-1,TRBD1,CASSLSTGGTAFF,TGTGCCAGCAGTTTATCGACAGGGGGTACAGCTTTCTTT
.,TRBV2,TRBJ1-2,.,CASSRVSRDRTF,TGTGCCAGCAGCCGTGTGTCCCGGGATCGCACCTTC
.,TRBV6-1,TRBJ1-2,.,CASSELRVDGYTF,TGTGCCAGCAGTGAATTAAGGGTAGATGGCTACACCTTC